The rows below give T cell receptor beta chains drawn from one sample of a study of blood T cell repertoires in COVID-19. Sequencing used immunoSEQ multiplex PCR; TCRdb keeps in-frame clones, though not all of them. The sample carries 95,000 to 150,000 clones, 70% to 85% recorded once. The source material was peripheral blood. These receptor sequences come from a human donor with acute or convalescent COVID-19. The donor label of this sample is uncertain. Both conserved end residues are part of each CDR3. The D gene is left open where the match is weak. Clone size is not always given. Where it is, it says once, few, many or a class for expanded clones.

j_call clone_size d_call v_call cdr3_nt cdr3_aa
TRBJ2-6 NA NA TRBV4-1 TGCGCCAGCAGCCCACCACAGGGATCTACCTCTGGGGCCAACGTCCTGACTTTC CASSPPQGSTSGANVLTF
TRBJ1-5 NA TRBD1 TRBV6-2/TRBV6-3 TGTGCCAGCAGTAACTTTGACAGGGGAGGCAATCAGCCCCAGCATTTT CASSNFDRGGNQPQHF
TRBJ2-5 NA TRBD2 TRBV2 TGTGCCAGCGGCGGGGGGAAGACCCAGTACTTC CASGGGKTQYF
TRBJ1-2 many NA TRBV6-5 TGTGCCAGCAGCCAAATGGAAGGAGGGGGCTACACCTTC CASSQMEGGGYTF
TRBJ1-1 NA NA TRBV11-2 TGTGCCAGCAGCTCTGCCAAGGGGTTGAACACTGAAGCTTTCTTT CASSSAKGLNTEAFF
TRBJ1-2 NA TRBD1 TRBV27 TGTGCCAGCCGGGACAGGCTGAACTATGGCTACACCTTC CASRDRLNYGYTF
TRBJ2-3 NA TRBD1 TRBV19 TGTGCCAGTAGTATCGGGGACAGGGGCGCCCCAGATACGCAGTATTTT CASSIGDRGAPDTQYF
TRBJ2-5 NA NA TRBV18 TGTGCCAGCTCACCGTCGACACCTCAAGAGACCCAGTACTTC CASSPSTPQETQYF
TRBJ2-1 NA TRBD2 TRBV24-1 TGTGCCACCAGTGATTTGCCTGGACTAGCGACCAGCAATGAGCAGTTCTTC CATSDLPGLATSNEQFF
TRBJ2-2 NA NA TRBV7-6 TGTGCCAGCAGCTCTATACCACAGGGAGTCTCCACCGGGGAGCTGTTTTTT CASSSIPQGVSTGELFF
TRBJ1-3 NA TRBD1 TRBV7-9 TGTGCCAGCAGCTTAGCTGTACCGACAGGGTCTGGAAACACCATATATTTT CASSLAVPTGSGNTIYF
TRBJ1-2 NA TRBD1 TRBV18 TGTGCCAGCTCACCAGGGACAGGGAATATCGTCTATGGCTACACCTTC CASSPGTGNIVYGYTF
TRBJ1-3 NA NA TRBV7-2 TGTGCCAGCAGCTTACAGGGGTTATCTGGAAACACCATATATTTT CASSLQGLSGNTIYF
TRBJ1-3 NA NA TRBV3-1/TRBV3-2 TGTGCCAGCAGCCAAGATGGGGCGTCTGGAAACACCATATATTTT CASSQDGASGNTIYF
TRBJ1-6 NA NA TRBV7-4 TGTGCCAGCACCAACGACAGGTACTATAATTCACCCCTCCACTTT CASTNDRYYNSPLHF
TRBJ2-3 NA NA TRBV1 TGCACCAGCAGCCAAGTTGGGACTAGCGGGGGGTGGACAGATACGCAGTATTTT CTSSQVGTSGGWTDTQYF
TRBJ2-3 NA NA TRBV6-6 TGTGCCAGCAGCCCCTGGGTGGGGCTACGCACAGATACGCAGTATTTT CASSPWVGLRTDTQYF
TRBJ2-1 once TRBD1 TRBV30 TGTGCCTGGAGTTTTGGGACAGGGGTTGAGCAGTTCTTC CAWSFGTGVEQFF
TRBJ2-4 NA NA TRBV3-1/TRBV3-2 TGTGCCAGCAGCCCGAGTGGCAAAAACATTCAGTACTTC CASSPSGKNIQYF
TRBJ1-5 NA NA TRBV28 TGTGCCAGCAGTCCGGCCGGAACGGGGAATCAGCCCCAGCATTTT CASSPAGTGNQPQHF
TRBJ1-5 few NA TRBV5-5 TGTGCCAGCAGCTTGGCCCTAACGGGTAGCAATCAGCCCCAGCATTTT CASSLALTGSNQPQHF
TRBJ1-2 NA TRBD1 TRBV5-1 TGCGCCAGCAGCTTGGCAGGGGCAGGGGGCAACTATGGCTACACCTTC CASSLAGAGGNYGYTF
TRBJ2-5 NA NA TRBV28 TGTGCCAGCAGTTTTACAGGCCTAACACAAGAGACCCAGTACTTC CASSFTGLTQETQYF
TRBJ2-2 NA TRBD1 TRBV19 TGTGCCAGTATCCCCAACACCGGGACAGCGAACACCGGGGAGCTGTTTTTT CASIPNTGTANTGELFF
TRBJ1-6 NA TRBD1 TRBV6-5 TGTGCCAGCAGTTCCGGGACAGTTAATTCACCCCTCCACTTT CASSSGTVNSPLHF
TRBJ2-1 NA TRBD1 TRBV11-3 TGTGCCAGCAGCTTTTATTCCGGGACAGGGCGCGATGAGCAGTTCTTC CASSFYSGTGRDEQFF
TRBJ1-1 NA NA TRBV3-1/TRBV3-2 TGTGCCAGCAGCCAAATTTTAGGGGGCACTGAAGCTTTCTTT CASSQILGGTEAFF
TRBJ1-6 NA NA TRBV28 TGTGCCAGCAGTGCCCCGGTTTCACCCCTCCACTTT CASSAPVSPLHF
TRBJ2-5 NA NA TRBV12-3/TRBV12-4 TGTGCCAGCAGTACCCCGGGACTAGAGACCCAGTACTTC CASSTPGLETQYF
TRBJ1-1 few TRBD1 TRBV6-5 TGTGCCAGCCTATTCAGACAGGGGGCTGGTACTGAAGCTTTCTTT CASLFRQGAGTEAFF
TRBJ1-4 NA TRBD1 TRBV11-2 TGTGCCAGCAGCGGGATTCGACAGGGAAATCGGGTTAGAAAGAAACTGTTTTTT CASSGIRQGNRVRKKLFF
TRBJ1-6 NA TRBD1 TRBV18 TGTGCCAGCTCACCATTCACGGGGACAGGGGATTCACCCCTCCACTTT CASSPFTGTGDSPLHF